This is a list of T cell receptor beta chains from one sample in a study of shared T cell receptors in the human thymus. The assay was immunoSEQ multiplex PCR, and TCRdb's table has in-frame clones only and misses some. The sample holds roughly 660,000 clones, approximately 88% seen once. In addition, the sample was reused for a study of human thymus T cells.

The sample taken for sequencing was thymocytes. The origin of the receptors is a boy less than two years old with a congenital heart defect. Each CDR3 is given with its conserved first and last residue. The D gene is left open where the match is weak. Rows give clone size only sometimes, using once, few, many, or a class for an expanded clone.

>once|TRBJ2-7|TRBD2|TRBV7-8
CASSDATRPGLAGYEQYF
TGTGCCAGCAGCGACGCGACGAGACCCGGACTAGCGGGTTACGAGCAGTACTTC
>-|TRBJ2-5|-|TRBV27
CASSLESQGVETQYF
TGTGCCAGCAGTTTAGAGTCCCAGGGTGTAGAGACCCAGTACTTC
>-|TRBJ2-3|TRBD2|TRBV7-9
CASSLYLAGWGDTQYF
TGTGCCAGCAGCTTATACCTAGCGGGATGGGGGGATACGCAGTATTTT
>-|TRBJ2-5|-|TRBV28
CASGEARQETQYF
TGTGCCAGTGGGGAGGCAAGGCAAGAGACCCAGTACTTC
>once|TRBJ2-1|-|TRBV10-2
CASTGFPPSSSNEQFF
TGCGCCAGCACAGGTTTCCCCCCGAGTTCGAGTAATGAGCAGTTCTTC
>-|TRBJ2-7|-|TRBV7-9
CASSLREYEQYF
TGTGCCAGCAGCTTGAGGGAATACGAGCAGTACTTC
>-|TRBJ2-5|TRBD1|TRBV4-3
CASSHTGTGETQYF
TGCGCCAGCAGCCATACCGGGACAGGAGAGACCCAGTACTTC
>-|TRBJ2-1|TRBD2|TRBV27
CASKLSGRECDEQFF
TGTGCCAGCAAGCTAAGCGGGAGAGAATGCGATGAGCAGTTCTTC
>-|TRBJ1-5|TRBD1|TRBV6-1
CASRDRGRSNQPQHF
TGTGCCAGCAGGGACAGGGGGCGGAGCAATCAGCCCCAGCATTTT
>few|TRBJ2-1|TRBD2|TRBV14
CASTSGRTNEQFF
TGTGCCAGCACGAGCGGGAGAACCAATGAGCAGTTCTTC
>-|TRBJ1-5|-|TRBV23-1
CASGSRGNQPQHF
TGCGCCAGCGGATCCCGGGGCAATCAGCCCCAGCATTTT
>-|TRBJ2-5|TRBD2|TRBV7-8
CASSFISGMETQYF
TGTGCCAGCAGCTTCATTAGCGGGATGGAGACCCAGTACTTC
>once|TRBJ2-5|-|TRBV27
CASSALGGEIGETQYF
TGTGCCAGCAGTGCCCTAGGGGGAGAGATCGGAGAGACCCAGTACTTC
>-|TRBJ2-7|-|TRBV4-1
CASSQGLGRVPTYEQYF
TGCGCCAGCAGCCAAGGGCTTGGCCGGGTTCCTACCTACGAGCAGTACTTC
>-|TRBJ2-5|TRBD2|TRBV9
CASSPSGMGETQYF
TGTGCCAGCAGCCCAAGCGGGATGGGCGAGACCCAGTACTTC
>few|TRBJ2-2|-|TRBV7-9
CASSSWGQGRGTGELFF
TGTGCCAGCAGCTCATGGGGGCAGGGGAGGGGCACCGGGGAGCTGTTTTTT
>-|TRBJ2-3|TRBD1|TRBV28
CASSPRTGIVPDTQYF
TGTGCCAGCAGTCCCAGGACAGGGATAGTACCAGATACGCAGTATTTT
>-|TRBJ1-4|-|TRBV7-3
CASSHPGGGQLNEKLFF
TGTGCCAGCAGCCATCCCGGCGGGGGTCAACTTAATGAAAAACTGTTTTTT
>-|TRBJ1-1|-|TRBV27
CASSADRRIKWNTEAFF
TGTGCCAGCAGTGCTGACAGGCGGATTAAATGGAACACTGAAGCTTTCTTT
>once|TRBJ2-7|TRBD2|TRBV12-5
CASGLVFGGGPYEQYF
TGTGCTAGTGGTTTGGTATTCGGGGGAGGGCCCTACGAGCAGTACTTC
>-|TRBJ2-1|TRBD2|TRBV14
CASSHSGKIYNEQFF
TGTGCCAGCAGCCATAGCGGGAAAATCTACAATGAGCAGTTCTTC
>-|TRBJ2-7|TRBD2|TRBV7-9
CASSLIAGAGEQYF
TGTGCCAGCAGCCTTATAGCGGGAGCGGGCGAGCAGTACTTC
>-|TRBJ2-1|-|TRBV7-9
CASSVLEGRLYNEQFF
TGTGCCAGCAGCGTCCTGGAGGGCCGGCTCTACAATGAGCAGTTCTTC
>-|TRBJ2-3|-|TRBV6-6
CASSSQTYTDTQYF
TGTGCCAGCAGCAGTCAGACTTACACAGATACGCAGTATTTT
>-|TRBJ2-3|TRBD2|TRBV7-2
CASSPRELREDTQYF
TGTGCCAGCAGCCCCCGGGAGTTGCGGGAGGATACGCAGTATTTT
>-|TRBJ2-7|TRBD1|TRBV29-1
CSVEFGDSHYEQYF
TGCAGCGTTGAATTTGGGGACAGCCACTACGAGCAGTACTTC
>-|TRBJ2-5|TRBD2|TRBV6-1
CASSGVAGFRETQYF
TGTGCCAGCAGTGGGGTAGCGGGATTTAGGGAGACCCAGTACTTC
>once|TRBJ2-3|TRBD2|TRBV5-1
CASSFLGGRGSTDTQYF
TGCGCCAGCAGCTTCCTCGGCGGGAGAGGGTCCACAGATACGCAGTATTTT
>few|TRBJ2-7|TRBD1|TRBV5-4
CASSLGDGQGKDEQYF
TGTGCCAGCAGCTTGGGGGACGGACAGGGCAAGGACGAGCAGTACTTC
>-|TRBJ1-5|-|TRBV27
CASSSYREYQPQHF
TGTGCCAGCAGTTCCTACAGGGAGTATCAGCCCCAGCATTTT
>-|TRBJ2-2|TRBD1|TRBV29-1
CSVDETGGTGELFF
TGCAGCGTTGACGAGACAGGGGGTACCGGGGAGCTGTTTTTT
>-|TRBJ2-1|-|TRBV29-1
CSHLGGRANEQFF
TGCAGCCACCTAGGGGGGAGGGCCAATGAGCAGTTCTTC
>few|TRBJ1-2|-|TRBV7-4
CASSPPPSRTWGRTVNYGYTF
TGTGCCAGCAGCCCACCGCCCTCCCGGACTTGGGGAAGGACAGTAAACTATGGCTACACCTTC
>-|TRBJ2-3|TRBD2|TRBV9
CASSVAPLIVAGTSTDTQYF
TGTGCCAGCAGCGTAGCTCCCCTAATTGTAGCGGGTACAAGCACAGATACGCAGTATTTT
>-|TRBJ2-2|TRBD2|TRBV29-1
CSVARASGTGELFF
TGCAGCGTTGCGCGGGCTAGCGGCACCGGGGAGCTGTTTTTT
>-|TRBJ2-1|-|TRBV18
CASSLGHSYNEQFF
TGTGCCAGCTCCCTTGGCCACTCCTACAATGAGCAGTTCTTC
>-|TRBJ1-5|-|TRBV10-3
CATAHRGSNQPQHF
TGTGCCACCGCACATAGGGGAAGCAATCAGCCCCAGCATTTT
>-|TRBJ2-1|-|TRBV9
CASSDGDEQFF
TGTGCCAGCAGCGACGGTGATGAGCAGTTCTTC
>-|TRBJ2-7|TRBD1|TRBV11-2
CASSLRRREQGRPWGEQYF
TGTGCCAGCAGCCTACGTCGTAGGGAACAGGGGCGACCTTGGGGCGAGCAGTACTTC
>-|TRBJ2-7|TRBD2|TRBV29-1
CSVEAVPTSGIRNEQYF
TGCAGCGTTGAAGCGGTTCCGACTAGCGGGATAAGAAACGAGCAGTACTTC
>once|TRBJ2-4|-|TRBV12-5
CASGTEGQTTPKNIQYF
TGTGCTAGTGGTACCGAGGGTCAGACAACCCCCAAAAACATTCAGTACTTC
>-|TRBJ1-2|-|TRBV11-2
CASSLWGGTGTF
TGTGCCAGCAGCTTATGGGGGGGGACTGGCACCTTC
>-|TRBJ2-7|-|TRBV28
CASSCVGESSYEQYF
TGTGCCAGCAGTTGCGTGGGAGAGAGCTCCTACGAGCAGTACTTC
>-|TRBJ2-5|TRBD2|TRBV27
CASSPTLTGTSGREYQETQYF
TGTGCCAGCAGCCCCACCCTCACCGGGACTAGCGGGAGGGAGTACCAAGAGACCCAGTACTTC
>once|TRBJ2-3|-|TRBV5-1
CASSLTFTDTQYF
TGCGCCAGCAGCTTGACTTTCACAGATACGCAGTATTTT
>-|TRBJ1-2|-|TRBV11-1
CASSFSLRDGYTF
TGTGCCAGCAGCTTCTCCCTCCGCGATGGCTACACCTTC
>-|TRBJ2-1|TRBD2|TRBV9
CASSVDSREGGNEQFF
TGTGCCAGTAGCGTAGATAGCCGGGAGGGGGGCAATGAGCAGTTCTTC
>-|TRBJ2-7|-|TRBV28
CASSLDTHYEQYF
TGTGCCAGCAGTTTAGACACCCACTACGAGCAGTACTTC
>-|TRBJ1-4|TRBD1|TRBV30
CAWGRGRWIGTNEKLFF
TGTGCCTGGGGAAGGGGGCGTTGGATCGGAACTAATGAAAAACTGTTTTTT
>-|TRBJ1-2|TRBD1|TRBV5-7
CASSLGQGDNYGYTF
TGTGCCAGCAGCTTGGGACAGGGGGATAACTATGGCTACACCTTC
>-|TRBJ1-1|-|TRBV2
CASSESGGDHVVGNAATEAFF
TGTGCCAGCAGTGAAAGTGGCGGGGATCATGTAGTCGGTAATGCGGCCACTGAAGCTTTCTTT
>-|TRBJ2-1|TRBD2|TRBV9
CASSSEGTSGRYPNNEQFF
TGTGCCAGCAGCTCAGAAGGGACTAGCGGGAGATACCCCAACAATGAGCAGTTCTTC
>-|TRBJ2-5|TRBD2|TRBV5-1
CASSLRGLAGEETQYF
TGCGCCAGCAGCTTGAGAGGCCTAGCGGGAGAAGAGACCCAGTACTTC
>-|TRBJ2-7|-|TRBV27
CASSLGAPGLEQYF
TGTGCCAGCAGTTTGGGTGCCCCAGGGCTCGAGCAGTACTTC
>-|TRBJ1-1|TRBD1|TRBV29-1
CSVVQGAQNTEAFF
TGCAGCGTGGTCCAGGGGGCGCAGAACACTGAAGCTTTCTTT
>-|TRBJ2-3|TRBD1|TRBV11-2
CASSPGGTDTQYF
TGTGCCAGCAGCCCAGGGGGAACAGATACGCAGTATTTT
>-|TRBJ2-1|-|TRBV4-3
CASSQDLTRDSYNEQFF
TGCGCCAGCAGCCAAGATCTTACACGGGACTCCTACAATGAGCAGTTCTTC
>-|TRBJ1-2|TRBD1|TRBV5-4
CASSLYRWDRPSYGYTF
TGTGCCAGCAGCTTGTATCGGTGGGACAGGCCGTCCTATGGCTACACCTTC
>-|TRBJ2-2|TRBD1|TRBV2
CASSEGQSNTGELFF
TGTGCCAGCAGCGAGGGACAGTCTAACACCGGGGAGCTGTTTTTT
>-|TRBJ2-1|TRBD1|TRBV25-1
CASSDHGQAGYNEQFF
TGTGCCAGCAGTGACCACGGACAGGCCGGTTACAATGAGCAGTTCTTC